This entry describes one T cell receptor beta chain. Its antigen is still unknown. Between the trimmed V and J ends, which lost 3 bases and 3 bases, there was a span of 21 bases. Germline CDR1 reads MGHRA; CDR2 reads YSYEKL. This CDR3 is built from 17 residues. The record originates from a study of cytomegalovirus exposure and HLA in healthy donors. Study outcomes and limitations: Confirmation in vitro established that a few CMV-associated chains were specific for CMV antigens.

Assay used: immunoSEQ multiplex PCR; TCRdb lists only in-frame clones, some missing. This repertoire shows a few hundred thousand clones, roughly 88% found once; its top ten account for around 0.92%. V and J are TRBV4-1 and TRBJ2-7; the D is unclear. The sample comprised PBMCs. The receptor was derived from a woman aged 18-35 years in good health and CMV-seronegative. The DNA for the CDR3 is TGCGCCAGCAGCCACTACCTACCCGAAGCCCAGCGCTACGAGCAGTACTTC. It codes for CASSHYLPEAQRYEQYF.